This entry describes one TCR beta chain. The data were taken from a study of Ad26.COV2.S vaccination and SARS-CoV-2 variants. Study-wide background: A COV1001 Ad26.COV2.S trial-arm participant provided the sample.

The treatment was: 19 received Ad26.COV2.S at low or high dose, single or two shots; 5 received placebo; per-sample allocation not given. Day 63 after the first injection of vaccine or placebo was the sampling time. The CDR3 is 15 amino acids. In germline, CDR1 is LNHDA, CDR2 SQIVND (reference sequence). V gave up 3 bases and J gave up 2 bases; unmatched junction bases: 5. Produced via immunoSEQ multiplex PCR; TCRdb's table is partial and in-frame only. The repertoire has some 450,000 clones, about nine tenths of them found once; the top ten carry about 4.4%. The sequencing used peripheral blood, collected in a trial of Ad26.COV2.S vaccine versus placebo. This rearrangement joins TRBV19 to TRBJ2-7, with 9 bases matching TRBD2. This TCR derives from a person between 18 and 59 years old who received the Ad26.COV2.S COVID-19 vaccine or a placebo. Here the CDR3 reads CASSMGASGTYEQYF. In DNA, the CDR3 is TGTGCCAGTAGTATGGGCGCTAGCGGGACCTACGAGCAGTACTTC.